Listed below are T cell receptor beta chains from one sample, sequenced in a study of OX40 agonist ivuxolimab in advanced cancers. This table comes from immunoSEQ multiplex PCR, and its TCRdb copy is limited to in-frame clones, with some not included. The table has nearly 95,000 clones, around 94% seen once. The starting material was CD4+ or CD8+ T cells sorted from blood, obtained in a trial of the OX40 agonist ivuxolimab. These receptors all stem from an adult with an advanced solid tumor such as melanoma, head and neck, liver or kidney cancer. CDR3s include the opening cysteine and the closing phenylalanine or tryptophan. D genes are given only for firm matches. Clone size is shown for a subset of rows, as once, few, many or a class of expanded clone.

j_call | d_call | clone_size | v_call | cdr3_nt | cdr3_aa
TRBJ2-1 | . | . | TRBV11-2 | TGTGCCAGCACCCTTGGGACCAGGGAGTACAATGAGCAGTTCTTC | CASTLGTREYNEQFF
TRBJ2-7 | . | . | TRBV5-1 | TGCGCCAGCAGCTTGGCAGCAGGGGAATACGAGCAGTACTTC | CASSLAAGEYEQYF
TRBJ2-2 | . | . | TRBV10-1 | TGCGCCAGCAGTGAGTCGATTCAGCGGGTGGGCACCGGGGAGCTGTTTTTT | CASSESIQRVGTGELFF
TRBJ2-5 | TRBD2 | once | TRBV5-4 | TGTGCCAGCAGCTTGGGGGTGGGAGGGCAAGAGACCCAGTACTTC | CASSLGVGGQETQYF
TRBJ2-7 | . | . | TRBV19 | TGTGCCAGTAGTTCCGTAGGGCCTTCGTACGAGCAGTACTTC | CASSSVGPSYEQYF
TRBJ2-7 | . | once | TRBV27 | TGTGCCAGCAGTTCCATCCGGGACTTCCCCTACGAGCAGTACTTC | CASSSIRDFPYEQYF
TRBJ2-7 | . | . | TRBV5-6 | TGTGCCAGCAGCTCGGGACGGACCTACGAGCAGTACTTC | CASSSGRTYEQYF
TRBJ2-5 | . | . | TRBV7-6 | TGTGCCAGCAGCCCCTCTGGAGGCAAGGCCCAGTACTTC | CASSPSGGKAQYF
TRBJ1-2 | TRBD1 | . | TRBV27 | TGTGCCAGCAGGAAAACCGGGACAGGGGGCGCGGATGGCTACACCTTC | CASRKTGTGGADGYTF
TRBJ1-1 | . | once | TRBV27 | TGTGCCAGCAGTTTACCGGGGGCTGAAGCTTTCTTT | CASSLPGAEAFF
TRBJ2-7 | . | . | TRBV27 | TGTGCCAGCAGTTTAAGGGGAACCTACGAGCAGTACTTC | CASSLRGTYEQYF
TRBJ2-7 | TRBD1 | . | TRBV7-8 | TGTGCCAGCAGCCCCGAGCCCGTTACAGGGGGCCGCCCCTACGAGCAGTACTTC | CASSPEPVTGGRPYEQYF
TRBJ2-1 | . | . | TRBV5-6 | TGTGCCAGCAGCTTGAGGGTGCCTGAGCAGTTCTTC | CASSLRVPEQFF
TRBJ1-2 | . | . | TRBV27 | TGTGCCAGCAGTTTATCCCCCAGGGCCTACTATGGCTACACCTTC | CASSLSPRAYYGYTF
TRBJ1-5 | . | . | TRBV19 | TGTGCCAGTAGGAGCGGGGGCAATCAGCCCCAGCATTTT | CASRSGGNQPQHF
TRBJ2-5 | TRBD1 | . | TRBV4-1 | TGCGCCAGCAGCCAAGTTGAGGGGGCAGAGACCCAGTACTTC | CASSQVEGAETQYF
TRBJ2-2 | . | . | TRBV27 | TGTGCCAGCAGTTTCGCCAGGAACACCGGGGAGCTGTTTTTT | CASSFARNTGELFF
TRBJ2-7 | TRBD2 | . | TRBV11-2 | TGTGCCAGCAGCTCCACCTCGTATCGCGGGGGTAGATACGAGCAGTACTTC | CASSSTSYRGGRYEQYF
TRBJ2-1 | . | . | TRBV30 | TGTGCCTGGAACGGAGGGATTTACAATGAGCAGTTCTTC | CAWNGGIYNEQFF
TRBJ2-7 | . | . | TRBV6-5 | TGTGCCAGCAGTTACTTTCAACAGGGATACGAGCAGTACTTC | CASSYFQQGYEQYF
TRBJ2-7 | . | . | TRBV5-6 | TGTGCCAGCAGCTTAGGCACAGCCGCCTACGAGCAGTACTTC | CASSLGTAAYEQYF
TRBJ1-2 | . | . | TRBV7-9 | TGTGCCAGCAGCTTAGGAAGGAGGGGTAACTATGGCTACACCTTC | CASSLGRRGNYGYTF
TRBJ2-1 | TRBD1 | . | TRBV12-5 | TGTGCTAGTGTCTGGTCCCCGACAGGGTCCTACAATGAGCAGTTCTTC | CASVWSPTGSYNEQFF
TRBJ2-7 | . | . | TRBV6-5 | TGTGCCAGCGGCCTCTGGGTCTACGAGCAGTACTTC | CASGLWVYEQYF
TRBJ2-7 | TRBD2 | . | TRBV19 | TGTGCCAGTAGTGGCCTAGCGGACGAGCAGTACTTC | CASSGLADEQYF
TRBJ2-1 | TRBD2 | . | TRBV9 | TGTGCCAGCAGCGTAGGCGGGGGGCTCTCCTACAATGAGCAGTTCTTC | CASSVGGGLSYNEQFF
TRBJ2-7 | TRBD2 | . | TRBV7-9 | TGTGCCAGCAGCTTAAGCGGGAGGCTCGAGCAGTACTTC | CASSLSGRLEQYF